The sequence of this TCR beta chain was determined in a study of T cell clonality in common variable immunodeficiency. Study conclusions and caveats: CVID subjects showed higher TCRbeta clonality than healthy controls. Authors noted CVID clonality's cause needs subpopulation repertoire sequencing.

This clone was observed a few times. Its cognate antigen is unknown. A much larger clone lies one base from this, so it may be a read error. The read terminates 3 residues before the CDR3 end, so the remaining end is supplied by the germline J gene. Profiling relied on immunoSEQ multiplex PCR, and the TCRdb table lists in-frame clones only, not all of them. The sample yields tens of thousands of clones, without any singletons. CDR1 LNHDA and CDR2 SQIVND come from the germline V gene (reference sequence). The CDR3 has 14 residues. The sample taken for sequencing was peripheral blood mononuclear cells. This TCR was recovered from a person aged 18 to 75 in good health. This chain links TRBV19 with TRBJ2-3, with TRBD2 identical over 14 bases. CDR3 bases read: TGTGCCAGTAGTTCGAGACTAGCGGGAGGGCCG. Encoded protein: CASSSRLAGGP. The CDR3 in full is CASSSRLAGGPQYF.